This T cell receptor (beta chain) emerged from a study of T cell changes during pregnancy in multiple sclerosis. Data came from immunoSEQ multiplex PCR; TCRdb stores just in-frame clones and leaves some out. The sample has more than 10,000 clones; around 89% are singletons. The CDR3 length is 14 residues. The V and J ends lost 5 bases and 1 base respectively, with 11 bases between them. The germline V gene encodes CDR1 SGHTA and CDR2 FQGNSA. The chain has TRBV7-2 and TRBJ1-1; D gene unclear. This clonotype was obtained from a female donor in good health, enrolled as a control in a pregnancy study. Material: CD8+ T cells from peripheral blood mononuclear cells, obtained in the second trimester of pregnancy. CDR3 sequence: CASSVLNKNTEAFF. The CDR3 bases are TGTGCCAGCAGCGTACTAAACAAGAACACTGAAGCTTTCTTT.